The 32 T cell receptor beta chains in this list originate from one sample, sequenced in a study of OX40 agonist ivuxolimab in advanced cancers. The data were produced by immunoSEQ multiplex PCR, yet TCRdb's version contains in-frame clones alone and is incomplete. The profile shows about 81,000 clones, about 80% of them singletons. Sequences were derived from CD4+ or CD8+ T cells sorted from blood, sampled in a trial of the OX40 agonist ivuxolimab. The receptors here all came from an adult with an advanced solid tumor such as melanoma, head and neck, liver or kidney cancer.

The chain recombines TRBV5-4 with TRBJ2-3, with 7 bases fitting TRBD1. The CDR3 is made up of 14 amino acids. Germline CDR1 and CDR2: SGHNT and YYREEE (reference sequence). J lost 4 bases, V lost 3 bases, and 5 bases had no gene match. This CDR3 reads CASSSKQGPDTQYF. DNA for the CDR3: TGTGCCAGCAGCTCCAAACAGGGGCCAGATACGCAGTATTTT. The whole variable domain, filled in from reference TRBV5-4 and TRBJ2-3, reads ETGVTQSPTHLIKTRGQQVTLRCSSQSGHNTVSWYQQALGQGPQFIFQYYREEENGRGNFPPRFSGLQFPNYSSELNVNALELDDSALYLCASSSKQGPDTQYFGPGTRLTVL.

The chain is built from TRBV4-3 and TRBJ2-7, with D perhaps matching TRBD1 (5 bases). Trimming took 1 base from V and 4 from J, leaving 17 bases between them. CDR1 and CDR2 (germline): LGHNA, YSLEER. This CDR3 is 16 amino acids long. CDR3 nucleotides: TGCGCCAGCAGCCAAGCTGCAGGGTCCCCACCATACGAGCAGTACTTC. It translates to CASSQAAGSPPYEQYF.

CDR3 sequence: CASSLSFGGTGENTF. The CDR3 nucleotides read TGTGCCAGCAGTTTAAGTTTTGGGGGGACAGGGGAAAACACCTTC. This chain connects TRBV28 to TRBJ1-2, with 10 nucleotides matching TRBD1. Germline values: CDR1 MDHEN, CDR2 SYDVKM. CDR3 length: 15 amino acids. The trim removed 2 bases at V and 12 bases at J, leaving 12 bases unmatched.

This clone was counted a few times. The chain couples TRBV6-5 to TRBJ1-1; D may be TRBD1 (5 bases). V gave up 6 bases and J gave up 4 bases, with 12 bases separating them. The germline gives CDR1 MNHEY, CDR2 SVGAGI. CDR3 length equals 13 residues. The CDR3 is CASSPNGGTEAFF. The CDR3 DNA sequence: TGTGCCAGCAGCCCAAACGGGGGCACTGAAGCTTTCTTT.

The chain carries TRBV5-8 and TRBJ1-5; D perhaps matches TRBD1 (5 bases). CDR3 length: 16 residues. Germline V gene sequence: CDR1 SGHTS, CDR2 YDEGEE. Trimming took off 4 bases at V and 1 base at J, with 15 bases between the two ends. The CDR3 region is CASSRGHFSSNQPQHF. The CDR3 DNA reads as TGTGCCAGCAGCCGCGGACACTTTTCCAGCAATCAGCCCCAGCATTTT. The complete variable domain, with remaining parts taken from reference TRBV5-8 and TRBJ1-5, reads EAGVTQSPTHLIKTRGQQATLRCSPISGHTSVYWYQQALGLGLQFLLWYDEGEERNRGNFPPRFSGRQFPNYSSELNVNALELEDSALYLCASSRGHFSSNQPQHFGDGTRLSIL.

The chain uses TRBV7-9 and TRBJ1-2, with D tentatively TRBD1 (5 bases). From germline, CDR1 is SEHNR and CDR2 FQNEAQ (reference sequence). Trimming removed 1 base at V and 5 bases at J, with 14 bases between. CDR3 size: 15 residues. In DNA, the CDR3 is TGTGCCAGCAGCTTAGAAAGCCCAGGGACGTATGGCTACACCTTC. Protein product: CASSLESPGTYGYTF.

The chain links TRBV27 to TRBJ2-1; TRBD2 matches at 9 bases. Losses at the gene ends were 1 base for V and 5 bases for J; bases not matched to a gene: 18. The CDR3 sequence is 20 residues long. Looked up from germline, CDR1 is MNHEY and CDR2 is SMNVEV (reference sequence). CDR3 nucleotides: TGTGCCAGCAGTTTATACGGATCCCAATTCGGAGCGGGAGGTAACAATGAGCAGTTCTTC. It codes for CASSLYGSQFGAGGNNEQFF.

The chain combines TRBV28 with TRBJ1-6, with a weak D call TRBD1 (5 bases). This CDR3 is 14 amino acids long. V was clipped by 3 bases and J by 9 bases, with 12 bases between them. Germline V gene lookup returns CDR1 MDHEN and CDR2 SYDVKM. CDR3 in amino acids: CASSFGREISPLHF. The DNA of the CDR3 is TGTGCCAGCAGTTTTGGCAGGGAAATTTCACCCCTCCACTTT. Drawing the rest from reference TRBV28 and TRBJ1-6, the complete variable domain is DVKVTQSSRYLVKRTGEKVFLECVQDMDHENMFWYRQDPGLGLRLIYFSYDVKMKEKGDIPEGYSVSREKKERFSLILESASTNQTSMYLCASSFGREISPLHFGNGTRLTVT.

The V call is TRBV30, the J call TRBJ1-1, with TRBD1 as a possible D gene (5 bases). Trimming removed 1 base at V and 3 bases at J, with 18 bases between. Germline V gives CDR1 GTSNPN, CDR2 SVGIG (reference sequence). The CDR3 is 16 residues long. The CDR3 DNA sequence: TGTGCCTGGAGTGGCGTGTATTGGGGGTTATACACTGAAGCTTTCTTT. Amino acids: CAWSGVYWGLYTEAFF. Full variable domain (rest looked up from reference TRBV30 and TRBJ1-1): SQTIHQWPATLVQPVGSPLSLECTVEGTSNPNLYWYRQAAGRGLQLLFYSVGIGQISSEVPQNLSASRPQDRQFILSSKKLLLSDSGFYLCAWSGVYWGLYTEAFFGQGTRLTVV.

The rearrangement joins TRBV6-5 to TRBJ2-7; 11 bases are shared with TRBD1. Germline V gene lookup returns CDR1 MNHEY and CDR2 SVGAGI. CDR3 length: 16 amino acids. J gave up 7 bases and V 2 bases, and 10 bases lay outside the gene matches. CDR3: CASSYINPGQGEEQYF. The CDR3 region has the DNA TGTGCCAGCAGTTACATCAATCCGGGACAGGGGGAAGAGCAGTACTTC.

The chain joins TRBV28 to TRBJ1-2; D not resolved. Germline V gives CDR1 MDHEN, CDR2 SYDVKM. CDR3 length: 13 residues. V was trimmed by 3 bases and J by 0 bases, leaving 5 bases between them. The CDR3 DNA follows: TGTGCCAGCAGTTTCGGGACTAACTATGGCTACACCTTC. Residues: CASSFGTNYGYTF.

The chain carries TRBV5-1 and TRBJ2-1; 11 nucleotides match TRBD2. This CDR3 contains 15 residues. V lost 4 bases to trimming and J lost 7 bases; unmatched junction nucleotides: 7. The germline V gene has CDR1 SGHRS and CDR2 YFSETQ. In DNA form, the CDR3 reads TGCGCCAGCAGCCCACTAGCGGGAGAAGGAAATGAGCAGTTCTTC. Protein sequence: CASSPLAGEGNEQFF.

There are a few counts of this clone. The V and J genes are TRBV6-6 and TRBJ2-7; the D gene is possibly TRBD2 (7 bases). CDR3 length: 13 amino acids. Per germline, CDR1 MNHNY and CDR2 SVGAGI (reference sequence). Between the trimmed V and J ends, which lost 5 bases and 2 bases, there was a span of 10 bases. The CDR3 DNA is TGTGCCAGCAGTCGGGGGGCAGCCTACGAGCAGTACGTC. It specifies CASSRGAAYEQYV.

The chain combines TRBV4-3 with TRBJ2-7, with TRBD1 matching over 10 bases. Germline V gene lookup returns CDR1 LGHNA and CDR2 YSLEER. With V trimmed by 0 bases and J by 4 bases, 15 bases remained unmatched. The CDR3 loop spans 19 amino acids. CDR3 loop: CASSQDDAVGDRGLYEQYF. For the CDR3, the DNA is TGCGCCAGCAGCCAAGATGATGCCGTCGGGGACAGGGGATTGTACGAGCAGTACTTC.

The chain has TRBV5-6 and TRBJ1-1; no firm D call. Per the germline V gene, CDR1 is SGHDT and CDR2 is YYEEEE. CDR3 size: 16 residues. The ends were cut back, 1 base at V and 5 bases at J, with 18 bases in the middle. The CDR3 nucleotides read TGTGCCAGCAGCTTGTCGCCGGGGAATGTGGGTACTGAAGCTTTCTTT. Residues: CASSLSPGNVGTEAFF. Based on the CDR3 plus reference TRBV5-6 and TRBJ1-1, the full variable domain is DAGVTQSPTHLIKTRGQQVTLRCSPKSGHDTVSWYQQALGQGPQFIFQYYEEEERQRGNFPDRFSGHQFPNYSSELNVNALLLGDSALYLCASSLSPGNVGTEAFFGQGTRLTVV.

V is TRBV27 and J is TRBJ1-5; possibly TRBD1 for D (6 bases). The V and J ends lost 2 bases and 6 bases respectively, with 11 bases between them. Germline-derived CDR1 and CDR2 are MNHEY and SMNVEV (reference sequence). The length of the CDR3 is 14 residues. CDR3 region: CASSLGGGSQPQHF. The CDR3 region has the DNA TGTGCCAGCAGTTTAGGGGGGGGCAGTCAGCCCCAGCATTTT.

The J gene is TRBJ2-3, the V gene TRBV4-2, with 8 nucleotides matching TRBD2. Germline lookup yields CDR1 LGHNA and CDR2 YNFKEQ. This CDR3 is 17 amino acids long. J lost 3 bases, V lost 2 bases, and 10 bases had no gene match. As DNA, the CDR3 is TGTGCCAGCAGCCAACTAGTTGAGAGCGGGAGTACAGATACGCAGTATTTT. Translated, it gives CASSQLVESGSTDTQYF.

This chain links TRBV9 with TRBJ2-4; D is ambiguous. Germline assignment: CDR1 SGDLS and CDR2 YYNGEE. This CDR3 has 14 amino acids. The V gene lost 0 bases and the J gene lost 5 bases, with 9 bases spanning the gap. CDR3 in DNA: TGTGCCAGCAGCGTAGCTGGATGGGAAAACATTCAGTACTTC. Translated: CASSVAGWENIQYF.

The rearrangement links TRBV19 to TRBJ1-1; D possibly corresponds to TRBD1 (6 bases). The germline CDR1 and CDR2 sequences are LNHDA and SQIVND (reference sequence). The length of the CDR3 is 14 residues. Between the trimmed V and J ends, which lost 5 bases and 5 bases, there was a span of 15 bases. CDR3 residues: CASSAHREQTEAFF. DNA of the CDR3: TGTGCCAGTAGTGCTCACAGGGAGCAAACTGAAGCTTTCTTT. Filled out from reference TRBV19 and TRBJ1-1, the complete variable domain reads DGGITQSPKYLFRKEGQNVTLSCEQNLNHDAMYWYRQDPGQGLRLIYYSQIVNDFQKGDIAEGYSVSREKKESFPLTVTSAQKNPTAFYLCASSAHREQTEAFFGQGTRLTVV.

The chain recombines TRBV7-9 with TRBJ1-3; D remains ambiguous. CDR1 SEHNR and CDR2 FQNEAQ come from the germline V gene (reference sequence). Trimming removed 7 bases from V and 4 bases from J, with 8 bases in between. CDR3 length: 12 residues. CDR3 loop: CASMGGGNTIYF. CDR3 DNA: TGTGCCAGCATGGGCGGGGGAAACACCATATATTTT.

The chain joins TRBV7-8 to TRBJ1-5, with D possibly TRBD1 on 5 matching bases. Germline lookup yields CDR1 SGHVS and CDR2 FQNEAQ. The V end was cut by 5 bases, the J end by 0 bases, with 14 bases between. The CDR3 is made up of 16 amino acids. The CDR3 DNA sequence: TGTGCCAGCAGCCCCCGGGGGAGTTATAGCAATCAGCCCCAGCATTTT. This gives the protein CASSPRGSYSNQPQHF.

V is TRBV27 and J is TRBJ1-2; the match to TRBD1 covers 8 bases. The V and J ends lost 1 base and 7 bases, in that order; junction bases with no gene match: 8. Germline lookup yields CDR1 MNHEY and CDR2 SMNVEV (reference sequence). This CDR3 contains 15 residues. DNA of the CDR3: TGTGCCAGCAGTTTATTTTGGCAGGGGGCGGGTGGCTACACCTTC. Its translation: CASSLFWQGAGGYTF.

The CDR3, as DNA: TGTGCCAGCAGTTCACGCACAGGTAGCAATCAGCCCCAGCATTTT. It encodes CASSSRTGSNQPQHF. The chain employs TRBV27 and TRBJ1-5; possibly TRBD1 for D (5 bases). Trimming removed 4 bases from V and 0 bases from J, with 10 bases in between. The CDR3 covers 15 residues. CDR1 is MNHEY and CDR2 is SMNVEV in the germline V gene (reference sequence).

The chain couples TRBV18 to TRBJ2-5; 9 bases are a match to TRBD2. Germline-derived CDR1 and CDR2 are KGHSH and LQKENI. J gave up 2 bases and V 0 bases, and 7 bases lay outside the gene matches. The CDR3 runs 17 residues. The CDR3 sequence is CASSPPVGSGGQETQYF. For the CDR3, the DNA is TGTGCCAGCTCACCACCCGTCGGTAGCGGGGGTCAAGAGACCCAGTACTTC.

The V gene is TRBV10-1, the J gene TRBJ2-6; D unclear. The V and J ends lost 2 bases and 4 bases respectively, with 9 bases between them. This CDR3 spans 15 amino acids. Germline lookup yields CDR1 WNHNN and CDR2 SYGVQD (reference sequence). The CDR3 nucleotides read TGCGCCAGCAGTGAGCCCAGTTGGGGGGCCAACGTCCTGACTTTC. It specifies CASSEPSWGANVLTF.

On this clone itself: The junction departs from germline at one end; a sequencing error may be responsible. The chain recombines TRBV15 with TRBJ1-4; TRBD1 is a possible D gene (5 bases). This CDR3 has 18 amino acids. Germline lookup yields CDR1 LNHNV and CDR2 YYDKDF (reference sequence). CDR3: CATSIGGTKISTNETLFF. CDR3 DNA sequence: TGTGCCACCAGCATCGGGGGAACTAAGATTTCAACTAATGAAACACTGTTTTTT.

This clone was seen a single time. The chain has TRBV27 and TRBJ1-5; tentative D call: TRBD1 (5 bases). The CDR3 extends over 15 amino acids. The V and J ends lost 6 bases and 0 bases respectively, with 12 bases between them. Germline V CDR1 and CDR2: MNHEY, SMNVEV (reference sequence). The CDR3 spells CASSSGLFSNQPQHF. The CDR3 nucleotides read TGTGCCAGCAGCTCAGGGTTGTTTAGCAATCAGCCCCAGCATTTT.

This chain connects TRBV5-1 to TRBJ2-1, with D tentatively TRBD2 (5 bases). The germline V and J ends were trimmed by 1 base and 5 bases, with 22 bases remaining between them. Germline V lookup: CDR1 SGHRS, CDR2 YFSETQ. The CDR3 is 18 residues long. This chain's CDR3 is CASSLLNLRPSGNNEQFF. The CDR3 bases are TGCGCCAGCAGCTTGCTCAACCTCAGGCCCTCGGGGAACAATGAGCAGTTCTTC.

The genes are TRBV9 and TRBJ2-4; either TRBD1 or TRBD2 may supply D (5 bases each). V was trimmed by 0 bases and J by 5 bases, leaving 15 bases between them. Per the germline V gene, CDR1 is SGDLS and CDR2 is YYNGEE. The CDR3 covers 16 residues. As DNA, the CDR3 is TGTGCCAGCAGCGTAGAGGACGGGACGTTTCAAAACATTCAGTACTTC. It yields the protein CASSVEDGTFQNIQYF.

The chain carries TRBV7-2 and TRBJ2-7; TRBD1 matches at 12 bases. CDR1 and CDR2 from the germline V gene are SGHTA and FQGNSA. Trimming took 6 bases from V and 1 from J; bases not matched to a gene: 10. CDR3 length equals 17 residues. The CDR3 reads CASRPKTGQGASYEQYF. CDR3 nucleotide sequence: TGTGCCAGCAGGCCTAAAACGGGACAGGGGGCTTCCTACGAGCAGTACTTC.

The chain joins TRBV30 to TRBJ2-1, with TRBD2 matching over 10 bases. This CDR3 is 18 amino acids long. J was trimmed by 9 bases and V by 3 bases; bases with no gene match: 20. CDR1 is GTSNPN, CDR2 SVGIG, per germline (reference sequence). The CDR3 nucleotides read TGTGCCTGGAGCCGAGCCACCCTTCTAGCGGGAGAGGGGAGTGAGCAGTTCTTC. This codes for CAWSRATLLAGEGSEQFF.

The chain is built from TRBV7-9 and TRBJ2-5; TRBD2 might be the D (5 bases). The CDR3 runs 12 residues. The germline gives CDR1 SEHNR, CDR2 FQNEAQ (reference sequence). The V and J ends lost 5 bases and 5 bases respectively, with 9 bases between them. The CDR3 here is CASSPWRETQYF. DNA for the CDR3: TGTGCCAGCAGCCCCTGGAGGGAGACCCAGTACTTC.